The TCR beta chain described here comes from a study of identical twins (dated by TCRdb to 2016 to 2018). Regarding the study in general: TCR alpha and beta repertoires from monozygotic twins, unrelated adults of various ages and cord blood were deep-sequenced to test whether fetal clonotypes persist. To rule out contamination, the twin experiments were replicated at different times with different library preparation protocols. Broader findings and caveats from the paper: Recombination models systematically underestimated out-of-frame TCR alpha sharing in monozygotic twins but agreed with sharing between unrelated individuals. Because the same donors could not be followed over many years, conclusions were based on cross-sectional statistical analysis. Abundant cord blood beta clonotypes had fewer insertions, young adult naive repertoires showed a similar but weaker trend, and memory repertoires showed no such trend. Invariant T cells such as MAIT and iNKT could partly confound zero-insertion analyses, though diverse VJ usage argued against this for most clonotypes. The excess sharing between twins in beta out-of-frame sequences was weaker because fewer shared sequences reduced the signal-to-noise ratio. Compared with coincidental sharing between unrelated individuals, out-of-frame TCR alpha sequences shared between twins had an excess of sequences with low generation probability.

The sample holds many counts of this clonotype. Its antigen has not been determined. One base away there is no much larger clone; base qualities are not given. Only healthy Caucasian donors were included. The study also sequenced three unrelated non-twin adults: a male aged 18 to 29, a male aged 50 to 59 and a female aged 50 to 59. Using Miltenyi CD45RO+ enrichment and human naive T-cell isolation kits, memory (CD45RO+) and naive T cells were isolated from PBMC. Preparation of the library involved 5' RACE. Sequencing took place on an Illumina HiSeq 2000. Template switching added a universal primer binding site, and the final cDNA carried a unique molecular identifier that allowed TCR cDNA molecules to be counted accurately. Specific primers in the conserved constant-segment region were used to synthesize first-strand cDNA for the TCR alpha and beta chains. To control for contamination, every cDNA library was double barcoded, receiving both a SMART-Mk sample barcode and Illumina barcodes. TruSeq adapter sequences, together with Illumina sample barcodes, were added in two successive PCR steps. The TCR alpha and beta cDNA libraries were sequenced on the Illumina HiSeq platform using custom primers. Regarding the original processing steps: Unique molecular identifiers were extracted from raw reads with MiGEC, and CDR3 positions were determined with MiXCR. For each individual, recombination models were inferred using an EM algorithm with the repgenHMM and IGoR tools. Shared clonotypes were analyzed with the tcR package in R, and sharing was normalized by the product of cloneset sizes. To study raw recombination free of thymic and clonal selection effects, out-of-frame nonproductive sequences were analyzed. The public reads were run again by TCRdb, first through fastp at Q25 and then through MiXCR, and only productive beta chains were kept. A single entry per CDR3 protein holds the most common genes and DNA from its merged rows. These V and J calls are TCRdb output, not the study's own analysis. The sample contains roughly 710,000 distinct CDR3 sequences, 5.5% to 7.5% of them found a single time. The ten largest clones capture roughly 1.6% of the sample.

Based on the germline V gene, the CDR1 and CDR2 sequences are MDHEN and SYDVKM. V loses 6 bases of germline sequence and J loses 1 base, and the interval between the two ends is 18 bases. Measured from the cysteine to the phenylalanine, the CDR3 is 17 residues long. Of all the DNA, just the CDR3 is kept, 51 bases in frame from base 1. Recombination joined TRBV28 with TRBJ2-2, with the D gene uncertain. The sequenced material came from naive T cells sorted from blood. Read against the paper, the sample's cell subset or site label means: cells isolated with a human naive T-cell isolation kit. This clonotype originated in a man younger than 35 in good health. The DNA sequence is given as TGTGCCAGCAGCCCCCCCCGTTATAAGAGGAACACCGGGGAGCTGTTTTTT. Its translation reads: CASSPPRYKRNTGELFF.